Each of the 17 T cell receptor beta chains below was sequenced from the same sample in a study of T cell responses to AZD1222 COVID-19 vaccine. TCRdb's copy holds only in-frame clones and misses some; the assay was immunoSEQ multiplex PCR. Of about 110,000 clones in the sample, around 83% were seen once. Sequenced material: peripheral blood, taken on day 0 of AZD1222 vaccination. These receptors were obtained from an adult in good health.

The chain has TRBV5-5 and TRBJ2-5; D might be TRBD1 (6 bases). The length of the CDR3 is 14 residues. The V and J ends lost 0 bases and 3 bases respectively, with 9 bases between them. Per the germline V gene, CDR1 is SGHKS and CDR2 is YYEKEE (reference sequence). Here the CDR3 DNA reads TGTGCCAGCAGCTTGGTGCGACAGGAAGAGACCCAGTACTTC. This sequence encodes CASSLVRQEETQYF. Complete variable domain (other parts from reference TRBV5-5 and TRBJ2-5): DAGVTQSPTHLIKTRGQQVTLRCSPISGHKSVSWYQQVLGQGPQFIFQYYEKEERGRGNFPDRFSARQFPNYSSELNVNALLLGDSALYLCASSLVRQEETQYFGPGTRLLVL.

This chain links TRBV6-1 with TRBJ1-5; unclear D gene. Trimming removed 1 base from V and 0 bases from J, with 7 bases in between. In germline, CDR1 is MNHNS, CDR2 SASEGT. This CDR3 is 15 amino acids long. CDR3 sequence: CASSEEPSSNQPQHF. CDR3 in DNA: TGTGCCAGCAGTGAAGAACCCAGTAGCAATCAGCCCCAGCATTTT.

This clone has more than one count but fewer than ten. The chain employs TRBV28 and TRBJ1-1; no clear D. Germline CDR1 and CDR2: MDHEN and SYDVKM. The length of the CDR3 is 15 residues. The V gene lost 3 bases and the J gene lost 1 base, with 12 bases spanning the gap. The CDR3 DNA is TGTGCCAGCAGTTTGCCAGGCCAGTGGAACACTGAAGCTTTCTTT. Protein: CASSLPGQWNTEAFF. The complete variable domain, with remaining parts taken from reference TRBV28 and TRBJ1-1, reads DVKVTQSSRYLVKRTGEKVFLECVQDMDHENMFWYRQDPGLGLRLIYFSYDVKMKEKGDIPEGYSVSREKKERFSLILESASTNQTSMYLCASSLPGQWNTEAFFGQGTRLTVV.

The rearrangement uses TRBV9 and TRBJ2-7; D is perhaps TRBD1 (6 bases). This CDR3 is built from 14 residues. Trimming stripped 2 bases from V and 3 bases from J, with 12 bases between. Germline V gene lookup returns CDR1 SGDLS and CDR2 YYNGEE. The CDR3 region is CASSVGGQLYEQYF. For the CDR3, the DNA is TGTGCCAGCAGCGTGGGTGGACAGCTCTACGAGCAGTACTTC. The variable domain in full, completed from reference TRBV9 and TRBJ2-7, reads DSGVTQTPKHLITATGQRVTLRCSPRSGDLSVYWYQQSLDQGLQFLIQYYNGEERAKGNILERFSAQQFPDLHSELNLSSLELGDSALYFCASSVGGQLYEQYFGPGTRLTVT.

This chain joins TRBV14 and TRBJ2-5; 7 nucleotides align to TRBD2. The V gene end was trimmed by 5 bases and the J gene end by 7 bases; junction bases not matched to a gene: 10. Germline CDR1 and CDR2: SGHDN and FVKESK. The CDR3 totals 14 residues. CDR3 coding DNA: TGTGCCAGCAGCTCATCCCAGCGGGGTTTGACCCAGTACTTC. Protein: CASSSSQRGLTQYF.

This chain joins TRBV9 and TRBJ2-7, with no clear D. CDR1 SGDLS and CDR2 YYNGEE come from the germline V gene. V was shortened by 0 bases and J by 2 bases, with 9 bases between the two germline ends. The CDR3 consists of 14 residues. In DNA, the CDR3 is TGTGCCAGCAGCGTAGCGACAAGTACCTACGAGCAGTACTTC. It yields the protein CASSVATSTYEQYF.

This chain joins TRBV6-5 and TRBJ2-1, with 12 bases that match TRBD1. Losses at the gene ends were 8 bases for V and 6 bases for J; bases not matched to a gene: 5. The germline V gene has CDR1 MNHEY and CDR2 SVGAGI. CDR3 length: 14 amino acids. The CDR3 sequence is CASPGQGASNEQFF. Here the CDR3 DNA reads TGTGCCAGCCCGGGACAGGGGGCTAGCAATGAGCAGTTCTTC.

This clone was counted once. The rearrangement uses TRBV4-2 and TRBJ2-7; a possible D gene is TRBD1 (5 bases). The germline V gene encodes CDR1 LGHNA and CDR2 YNFKEQ. V was cut by 2 bases and J by 3 bases, with 11 bases left in between. The CDR3 is 14 amino acids. CDR3 loop: CASSQTLGLYEQYF. In DNA, the CDR3 is TGTGCCAGCAGCCAAACCCTGGGGCTCTACGAGCAGTACTTC.

The CDR3 region has the DNA TGTGCCAGCAGCCGCCCGGGACTTGGCTACAATGAGCAGTTCTTC. Encoded protein: CASSRPGLGYNEQFF. The chain links TRBV6-5 to TRBJ2-1, with D maybe TRBD2 (6 bases). Looked up from germline, CDR1 is MNHEY and CDR2 is SVGAGI. Trimming stripped 6 bases from V and 3 bases from J, with 15 bases between. The CDR3 has 15 residues.

The CDR3 DNA follows: TGTGCCAGTAGTACAGACAGGGGATGGGATCAGCCCCAGCATTTT. It yields the protein CASSTDRGWDQPQHF. This chain joins TRBV19 and TRBJ1-5; 8 bases map to TRBD1. The CDR3 has 15 amino acids. V was clipped by 4 bases and J by 5 bases; unmatched bases: 7. Per the germline V gene, CDR1 is LNHDA and CDR2 is SQIVND (reference sequence).

The chain joins TRBV6-5 to TRBJ2-3; D possibly uses TRBD1 or TRBD2 (5 bases each). V was trimmed by 7 bases and J by 3 bases, leaving 11 bases between them. Per the germline V gene, CDR1 is MNHEY and CDR2 is SVGAGI. The CDR3 length is 13 residues. The CDR3 coding sequence is TGTGCCAGCATGAGGGGTGGTACAGATACGCAGTATTTT. Translated: CASMRGGTDTQYF.

With respect to this clone: Other nucleotide sequences from this sample produce the same CDR3. The chain links TRBV2 to TRBJ2-3; TRBD2 matches at 9 bases. Germline CDR1 SNHLY, CDR2 FYNNEI. V lost 4 bases and J lost 1; bases outside the gene matches: 3. The CDR3 has 15 amino acids. The CDR3 bases are TGTGCCAGCAGTGGGCGGGGGGGAGGCACAGATACGCAGTATTTT. This codes for CASSGRGGGTDTQYF. The full variable domain, its missing parts supplied by reference TRBV2 and TRBJ2-3, is EPEVTQTPSHQVTQMGQEVILRCVPISNHLYFYWYRQILGQKVEFLVSFYNNEISEKSEIFDDQFSVERPDGSNFTLKIRSTKLEDSAMYFCASSGRGGGTDTQYFGPGTRLTVL.

V and J are TRBV6-4 and TRBJ1-2, with D unclear. From germline, CDR1 is MRHNA and CDR2 SNTAGT. The CDR3 sequence is 13 residues long. The germline V and J ends were trimmed by 3 bases and 8 bases, with 13 bases remaining between them. The CDR3 loop is CASSEGGSWGYTF. The CDR3 nucleotides read TGTGCCAGCAGTGAAGGCGGTTCGTGGGGCTACACCTTC.

In this sample, this clone turned up a few times. This sequence joins TRBV7-2 and TRBJ1-2, with D possibly matching TRBD1 (5 bases). With 2 bases removed from V and 7 bases from J, the gap between germline ends came to 14 bases. CDR1 SGHTA and CDR2 FQGNSA come from the germline V gene. The CDR3 spans 14 residues. In DNA, the CDR3 is TGTGCCAGCAGCTTAAATTCGGGGCCCGGTGGCTACACCTTC. This sequence encodes CASSLNSGPGGYTF.

The chain combines TRBV5-1 with TRBJ2-7; D is uncertain. Looked up from germline, CDR1 is SGHRS and CDR2 is YFSETQ. CDR3 size: 12 residues. V lost 0 bases and J 6 bases, leaving 7 bases between the germline ends. Written as DNA, the CDR3 is TGCGCCAGCAGCTTGGAAGGACGCGAGCAGTACTTC. Translating it yields CASSLEGREQYF.

The chain has TRBV27 and TRBJ1-6; D uncertain. V was clipped by 3 bases and J by 3 bases, with 9 bases between them. CDR3 length equals 15 residues. Per germline, CDR1 MNHEY and CDR2 SMNVEV (reference sequence). CDR3 loop: CASSFAGRYNSPLHF. As DNA, the CDR3 is TGTGCCAGCAGTTTTGCAGGCCGCTATAATTCACCCCTCCACTTT.

The V and J genes are TRBV21-1 and TRBJ1-5; TRBD1 was called by the table and not checked on the DNA. TRBV21-1 is an annotated pseudogene. This CDR3 region has 12 residues. CDR3: CASNRQAVDQHF. CDR3 DNA sequence: TGTGCCAGCAATAGACAGGCAGTTGACCAGCATTTT.